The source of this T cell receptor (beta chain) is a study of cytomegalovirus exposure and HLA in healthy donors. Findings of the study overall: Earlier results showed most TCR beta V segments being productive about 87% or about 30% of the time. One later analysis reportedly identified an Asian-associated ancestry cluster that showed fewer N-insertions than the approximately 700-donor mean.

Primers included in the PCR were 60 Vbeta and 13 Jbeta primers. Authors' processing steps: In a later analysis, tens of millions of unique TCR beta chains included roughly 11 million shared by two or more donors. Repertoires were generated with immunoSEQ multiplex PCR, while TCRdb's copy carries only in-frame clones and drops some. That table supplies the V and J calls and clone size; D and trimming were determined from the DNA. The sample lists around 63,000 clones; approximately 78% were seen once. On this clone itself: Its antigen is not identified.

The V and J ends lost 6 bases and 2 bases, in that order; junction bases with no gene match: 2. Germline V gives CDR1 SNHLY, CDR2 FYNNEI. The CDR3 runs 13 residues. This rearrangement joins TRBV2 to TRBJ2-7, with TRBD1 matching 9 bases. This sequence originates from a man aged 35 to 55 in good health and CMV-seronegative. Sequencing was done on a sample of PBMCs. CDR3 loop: CASRGTGPYEQYF. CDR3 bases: TGTGCCAGCAGGGGGACAGGGCCCTACGAGCAGTACTTC. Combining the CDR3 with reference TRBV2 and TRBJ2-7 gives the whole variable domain EPEVTQTPSHQVTQMGQEVILRCVPISNHLYFYWYRQILGQKVEFLVSFYNNEISEKSEIFDDQFSVERPDGSNFTLKIRSTKLEDSAMYFCASRGTGPYEQYFGPGTRLTVT.